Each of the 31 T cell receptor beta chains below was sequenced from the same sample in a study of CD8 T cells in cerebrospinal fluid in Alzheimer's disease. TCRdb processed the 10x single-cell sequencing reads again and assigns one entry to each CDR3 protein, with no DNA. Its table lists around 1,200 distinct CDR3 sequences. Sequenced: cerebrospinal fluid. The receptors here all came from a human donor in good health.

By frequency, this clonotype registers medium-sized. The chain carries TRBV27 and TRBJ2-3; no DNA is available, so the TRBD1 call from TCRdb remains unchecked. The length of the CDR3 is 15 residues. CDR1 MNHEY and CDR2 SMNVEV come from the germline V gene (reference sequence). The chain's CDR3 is CASSLAGQGAYTQYF.

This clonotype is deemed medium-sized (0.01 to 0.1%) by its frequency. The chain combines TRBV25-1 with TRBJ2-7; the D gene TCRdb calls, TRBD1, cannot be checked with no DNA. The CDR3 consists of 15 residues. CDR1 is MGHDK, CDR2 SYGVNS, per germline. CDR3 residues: CASSGLGTGSYEQYF.

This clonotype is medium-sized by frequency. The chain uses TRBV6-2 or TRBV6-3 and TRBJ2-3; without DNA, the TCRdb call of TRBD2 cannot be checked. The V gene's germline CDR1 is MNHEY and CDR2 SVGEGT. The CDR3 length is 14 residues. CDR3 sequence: CASDGGRGGDTQYF.

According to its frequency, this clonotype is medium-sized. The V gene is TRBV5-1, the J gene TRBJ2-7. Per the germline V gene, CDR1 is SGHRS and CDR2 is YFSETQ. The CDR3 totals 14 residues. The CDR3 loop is CASSLESSSYEQYF.

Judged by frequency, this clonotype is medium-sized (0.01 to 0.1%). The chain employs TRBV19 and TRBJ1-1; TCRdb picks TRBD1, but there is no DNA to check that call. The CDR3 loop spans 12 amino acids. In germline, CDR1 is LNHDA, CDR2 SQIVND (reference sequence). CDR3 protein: CASSQTGAEAFF.

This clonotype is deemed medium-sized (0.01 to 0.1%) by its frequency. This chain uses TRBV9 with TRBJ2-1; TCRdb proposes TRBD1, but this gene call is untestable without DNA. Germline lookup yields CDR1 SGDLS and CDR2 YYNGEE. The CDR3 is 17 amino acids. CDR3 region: CASSETGRQWAYNEQFF.

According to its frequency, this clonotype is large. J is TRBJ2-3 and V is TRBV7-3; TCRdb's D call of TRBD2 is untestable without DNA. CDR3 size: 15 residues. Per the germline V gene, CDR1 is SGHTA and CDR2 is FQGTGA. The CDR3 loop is CASSSQRGGTDTQYF.

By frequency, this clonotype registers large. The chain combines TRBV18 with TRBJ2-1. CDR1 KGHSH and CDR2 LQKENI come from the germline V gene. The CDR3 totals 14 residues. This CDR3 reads CASSPDHFYNEQFF.

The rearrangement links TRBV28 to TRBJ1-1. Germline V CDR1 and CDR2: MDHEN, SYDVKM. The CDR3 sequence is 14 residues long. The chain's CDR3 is CASSKYSLMAEAFF.

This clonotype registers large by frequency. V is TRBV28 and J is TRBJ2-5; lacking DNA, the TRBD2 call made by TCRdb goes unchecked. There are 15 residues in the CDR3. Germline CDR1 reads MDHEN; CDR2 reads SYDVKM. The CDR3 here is CASRRLAGGGETQYF.

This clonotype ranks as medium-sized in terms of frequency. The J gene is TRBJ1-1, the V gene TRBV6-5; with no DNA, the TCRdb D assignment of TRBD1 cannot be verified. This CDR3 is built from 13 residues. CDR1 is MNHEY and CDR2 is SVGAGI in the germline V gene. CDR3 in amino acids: CASSRDSNTEAFF.

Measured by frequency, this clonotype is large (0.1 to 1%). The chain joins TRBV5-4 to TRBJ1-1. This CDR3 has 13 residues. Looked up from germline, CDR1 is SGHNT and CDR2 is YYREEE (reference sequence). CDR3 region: CASSYDMNTEAFF.

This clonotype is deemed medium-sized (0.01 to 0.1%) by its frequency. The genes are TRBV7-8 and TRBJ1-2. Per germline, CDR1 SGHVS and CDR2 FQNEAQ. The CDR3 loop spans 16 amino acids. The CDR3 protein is CASSQTWEQRRYGYTF.

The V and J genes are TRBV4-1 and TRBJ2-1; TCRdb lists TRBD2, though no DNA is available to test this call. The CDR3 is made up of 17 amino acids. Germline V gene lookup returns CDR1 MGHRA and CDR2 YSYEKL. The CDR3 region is CASSQDRRTSGESLLFF.

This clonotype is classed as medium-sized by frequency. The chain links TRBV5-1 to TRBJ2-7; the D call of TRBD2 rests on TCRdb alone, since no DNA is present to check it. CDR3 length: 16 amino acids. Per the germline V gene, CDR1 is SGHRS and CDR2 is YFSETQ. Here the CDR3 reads CASSLSGSRGSYEQYF.

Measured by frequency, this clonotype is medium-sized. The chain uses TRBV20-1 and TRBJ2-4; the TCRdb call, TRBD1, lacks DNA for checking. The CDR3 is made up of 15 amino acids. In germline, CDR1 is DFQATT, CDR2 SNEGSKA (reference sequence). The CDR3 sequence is CSAGPGGETKNIQYF.

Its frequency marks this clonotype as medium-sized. The CDR3 reads CASSIGQGIRTDTQYF. The chain recombines TRBV19 with TRBJ2-3; TCRdb selects TRBD1, and the lack of DNA leaves this call unchecked. CDR3 length: 16 residues. Per germline, CDR1 LNHDA and CDR2 SQIVND (reference sequence).

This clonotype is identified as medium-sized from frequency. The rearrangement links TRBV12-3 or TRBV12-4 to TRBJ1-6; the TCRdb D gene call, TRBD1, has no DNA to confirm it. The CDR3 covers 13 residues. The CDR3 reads CASSGQIGSPLHF.

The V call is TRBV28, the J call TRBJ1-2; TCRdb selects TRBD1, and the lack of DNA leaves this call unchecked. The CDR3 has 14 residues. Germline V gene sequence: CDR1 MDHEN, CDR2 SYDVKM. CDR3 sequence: CASSSGQPIYGYTF.

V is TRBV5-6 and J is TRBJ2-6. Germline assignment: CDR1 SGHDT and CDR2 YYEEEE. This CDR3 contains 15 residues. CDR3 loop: CASRLQGSGANVLTF.

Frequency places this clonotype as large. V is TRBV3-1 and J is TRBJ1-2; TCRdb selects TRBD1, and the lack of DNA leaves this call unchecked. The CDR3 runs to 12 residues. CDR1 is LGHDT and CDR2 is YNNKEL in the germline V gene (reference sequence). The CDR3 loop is CASSQRGGGYTF.

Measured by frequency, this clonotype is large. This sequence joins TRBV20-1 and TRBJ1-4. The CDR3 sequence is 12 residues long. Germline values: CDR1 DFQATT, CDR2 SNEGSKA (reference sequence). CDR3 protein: CSAAGWDEKLFF.

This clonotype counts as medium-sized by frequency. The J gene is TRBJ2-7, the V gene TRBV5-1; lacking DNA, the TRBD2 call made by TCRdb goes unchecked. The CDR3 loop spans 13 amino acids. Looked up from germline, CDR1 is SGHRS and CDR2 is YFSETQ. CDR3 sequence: CASREATSYEQYF. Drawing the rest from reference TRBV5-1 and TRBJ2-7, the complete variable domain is KAGVTQTPRYLIKTRGQQVTLSCSPISGHRSVSWYQQTPGQGLQFLFEYFSETQRNKGNFPGRFSGRQFSNSRSEMNVSTLELGDSALYLCASREATSYEQYFGPGTRLTVT.

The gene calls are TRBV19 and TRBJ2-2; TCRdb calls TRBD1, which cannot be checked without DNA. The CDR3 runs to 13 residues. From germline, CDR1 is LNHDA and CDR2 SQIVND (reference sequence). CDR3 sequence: CASSIAGPGELFF.

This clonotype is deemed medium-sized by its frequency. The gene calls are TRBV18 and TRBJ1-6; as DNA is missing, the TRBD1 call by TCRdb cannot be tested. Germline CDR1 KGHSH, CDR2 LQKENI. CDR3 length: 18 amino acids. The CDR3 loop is CASSFDRGLSSYNSPLHF.

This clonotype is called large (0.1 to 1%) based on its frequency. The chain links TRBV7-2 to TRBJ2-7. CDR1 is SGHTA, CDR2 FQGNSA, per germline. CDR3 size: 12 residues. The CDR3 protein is CASSRQSYEQYF.

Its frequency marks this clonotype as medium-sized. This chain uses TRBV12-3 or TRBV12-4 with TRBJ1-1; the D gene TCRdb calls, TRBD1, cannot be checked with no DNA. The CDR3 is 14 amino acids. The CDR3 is CASSFARAGSEAFF.

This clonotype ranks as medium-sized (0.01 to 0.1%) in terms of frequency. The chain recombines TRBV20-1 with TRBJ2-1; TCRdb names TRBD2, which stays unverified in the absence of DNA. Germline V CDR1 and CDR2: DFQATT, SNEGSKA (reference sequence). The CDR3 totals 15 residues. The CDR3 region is CSAKDSGGIYNEQFF.

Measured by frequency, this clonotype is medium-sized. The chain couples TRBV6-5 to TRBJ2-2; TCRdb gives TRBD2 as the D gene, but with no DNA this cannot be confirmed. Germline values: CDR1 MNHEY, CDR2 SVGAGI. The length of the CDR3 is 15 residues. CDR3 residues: CASSWVGGDTGELFF.

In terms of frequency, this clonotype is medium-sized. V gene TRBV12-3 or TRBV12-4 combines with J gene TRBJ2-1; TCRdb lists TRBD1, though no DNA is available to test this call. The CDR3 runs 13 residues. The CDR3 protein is CASSRDRNNEQFF.

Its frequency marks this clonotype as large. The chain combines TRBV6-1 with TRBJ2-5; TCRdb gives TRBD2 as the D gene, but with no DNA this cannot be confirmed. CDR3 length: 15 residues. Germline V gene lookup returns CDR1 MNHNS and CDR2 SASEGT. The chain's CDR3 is CASSEARAGVETQYF.